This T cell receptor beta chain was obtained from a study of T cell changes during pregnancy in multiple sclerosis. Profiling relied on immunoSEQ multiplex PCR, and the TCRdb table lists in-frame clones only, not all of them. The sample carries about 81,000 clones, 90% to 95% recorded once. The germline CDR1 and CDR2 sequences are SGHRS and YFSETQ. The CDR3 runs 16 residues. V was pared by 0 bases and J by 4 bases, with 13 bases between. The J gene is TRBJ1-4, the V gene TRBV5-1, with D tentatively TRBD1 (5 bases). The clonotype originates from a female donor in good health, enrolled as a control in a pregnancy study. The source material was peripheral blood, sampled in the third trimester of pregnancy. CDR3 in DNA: TGCGCCAGCAGCTTGGGTGCAGGGCCTAATAATGAAAAACTGTTTTTT. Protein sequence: CASSLGAGPNNEKLFF.